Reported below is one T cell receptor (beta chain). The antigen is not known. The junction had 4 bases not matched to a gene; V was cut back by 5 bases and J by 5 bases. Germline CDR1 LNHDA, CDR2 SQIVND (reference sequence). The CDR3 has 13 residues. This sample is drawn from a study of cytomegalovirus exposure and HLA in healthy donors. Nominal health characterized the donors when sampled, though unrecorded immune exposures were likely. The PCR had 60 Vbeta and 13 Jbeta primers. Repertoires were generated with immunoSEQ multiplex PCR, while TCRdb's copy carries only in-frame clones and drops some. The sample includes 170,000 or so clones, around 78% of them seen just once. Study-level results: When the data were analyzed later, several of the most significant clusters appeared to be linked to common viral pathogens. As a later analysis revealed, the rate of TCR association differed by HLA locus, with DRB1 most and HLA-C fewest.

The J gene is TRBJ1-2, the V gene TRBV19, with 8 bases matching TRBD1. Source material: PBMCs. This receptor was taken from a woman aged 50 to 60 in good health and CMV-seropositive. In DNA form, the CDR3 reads TGTGCCAGTAGTCTTGACAGGGGATATGGCTACACCTTC. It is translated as CASSLDRGYGYTF.